This T cell receptor beta chain comes out of a study of cytomegalovirus exposure and HLA in healthy donors. General study findings and limits: Among immune exposure information, only CMV serostatus was available.

This clone was detected once. The antigen is unknown. 13 Jbeta primers and 60 Vbeta primers were used for the PCR. Here immunoSEQ multiplex PCR was the method, and the copy in TCRdb shows in-frame clones only, minus some. The table shows fewer than 300,000 clones, with just over 85% occurring only once. The sequenced material came from PBMCs. The receptor's source is a man in his forties in good health and CMV-seropositive.

The CDR3 sequence is CASSLGGDYNDYEQYF. The CDR3 nucleotides are TGTGCCAGCAGCTTAGGAGGGGACTACAACGACTACGAGCAGTACTTC. The chain recombines TRBV11-3 with TRBJ2-7, with 7 bases matching TRBD2. The CDR3 consists of 16 residues. V lost 1 base to trimming and J lost 3 bases; unmatched junction nucleotides: 9. CDR1 is SGHNT, CDR2 YENEEA, per germline.